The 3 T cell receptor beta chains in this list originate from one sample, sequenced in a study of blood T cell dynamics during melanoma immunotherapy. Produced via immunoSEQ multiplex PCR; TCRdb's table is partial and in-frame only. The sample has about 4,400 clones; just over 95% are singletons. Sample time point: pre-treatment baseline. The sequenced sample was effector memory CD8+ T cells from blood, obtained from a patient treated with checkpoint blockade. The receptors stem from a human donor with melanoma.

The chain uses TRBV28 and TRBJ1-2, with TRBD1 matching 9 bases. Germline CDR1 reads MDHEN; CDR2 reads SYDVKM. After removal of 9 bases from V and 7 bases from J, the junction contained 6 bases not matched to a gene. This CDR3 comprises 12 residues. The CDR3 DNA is TGTGCCAGAGGACAGGGGAGGGCTGGCTACACCTTC. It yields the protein CARGQGRAGYTF.

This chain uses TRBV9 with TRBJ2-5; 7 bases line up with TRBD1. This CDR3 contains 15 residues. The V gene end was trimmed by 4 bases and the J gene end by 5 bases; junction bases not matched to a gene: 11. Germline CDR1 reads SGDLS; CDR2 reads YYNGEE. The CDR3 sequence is CASSPGDSEGETQYF. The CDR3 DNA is TGTGCCAGCAGCCCCGGGGACAGCGAGGGGGAGACCCAGTACTTC.

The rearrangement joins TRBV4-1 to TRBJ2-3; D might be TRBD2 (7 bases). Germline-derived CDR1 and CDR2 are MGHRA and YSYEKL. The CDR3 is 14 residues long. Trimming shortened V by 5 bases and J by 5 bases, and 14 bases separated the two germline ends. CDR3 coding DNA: TGCGCCAGCAGCTACGCGGGGGCGGGAGATACGCAGTATTTT. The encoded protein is CASSYAGAGDTQYF.